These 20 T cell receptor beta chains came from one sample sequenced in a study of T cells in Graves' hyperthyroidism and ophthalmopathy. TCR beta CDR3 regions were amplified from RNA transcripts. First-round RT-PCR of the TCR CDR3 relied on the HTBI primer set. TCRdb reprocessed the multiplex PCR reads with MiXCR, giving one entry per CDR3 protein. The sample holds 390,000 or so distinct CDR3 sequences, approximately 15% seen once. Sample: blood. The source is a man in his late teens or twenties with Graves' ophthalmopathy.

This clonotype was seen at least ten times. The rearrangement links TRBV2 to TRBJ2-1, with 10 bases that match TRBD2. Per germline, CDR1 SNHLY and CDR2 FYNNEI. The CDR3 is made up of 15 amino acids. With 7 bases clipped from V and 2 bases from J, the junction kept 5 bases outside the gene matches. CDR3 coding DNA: TGTGCCAGCACCGAGCGGGGGGGCCCCTACAATGAGCAGTTCTTC. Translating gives CASTERGGPYNEQFF.

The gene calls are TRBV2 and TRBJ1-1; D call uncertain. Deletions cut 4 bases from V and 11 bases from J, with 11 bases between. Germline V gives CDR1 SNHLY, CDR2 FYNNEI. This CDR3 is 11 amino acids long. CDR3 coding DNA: TGTGCCAGCAGTGTCGGGGTTAAGGCTTTCTTT. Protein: CASSVGVKAFF.

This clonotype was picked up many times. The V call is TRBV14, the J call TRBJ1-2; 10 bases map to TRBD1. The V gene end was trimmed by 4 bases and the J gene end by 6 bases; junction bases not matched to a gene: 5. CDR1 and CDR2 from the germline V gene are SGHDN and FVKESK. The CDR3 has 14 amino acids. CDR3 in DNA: TGTGCCAGCAGCCGGGACAGGGGAAGGGATGGCTACACCTTC. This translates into CASSRDRGRDGYTF. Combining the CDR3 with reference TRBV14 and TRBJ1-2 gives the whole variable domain EAGVTQFPSHSVIEKGQTVTLRCDPISGHDNLYWYRRVMGKEIKFLLHFVKESKQDESGMPNNRFLAERTGGTYSTLKVQPAELEDSGVYFCASSRDRGRDGYTFGSGTRLTVV.

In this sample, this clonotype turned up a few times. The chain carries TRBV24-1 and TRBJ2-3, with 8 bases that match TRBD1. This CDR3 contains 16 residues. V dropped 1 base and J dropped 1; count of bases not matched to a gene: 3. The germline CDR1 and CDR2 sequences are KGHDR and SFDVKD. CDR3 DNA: TGTGCCACCAGTGATTTAGTGGGACAGGGCACAGATACGCAGTATTTT. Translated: CATSDLVGQGTDTQYF.

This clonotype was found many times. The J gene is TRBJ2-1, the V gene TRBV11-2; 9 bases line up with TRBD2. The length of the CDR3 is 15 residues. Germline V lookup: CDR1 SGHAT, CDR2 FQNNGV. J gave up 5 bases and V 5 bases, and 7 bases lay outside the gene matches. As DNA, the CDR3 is TGTGCCAGCAGCCCGACGGGACTAGCCCACAATGAGCAGTTCTTC. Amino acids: CASSPTGLAHNEQFF.

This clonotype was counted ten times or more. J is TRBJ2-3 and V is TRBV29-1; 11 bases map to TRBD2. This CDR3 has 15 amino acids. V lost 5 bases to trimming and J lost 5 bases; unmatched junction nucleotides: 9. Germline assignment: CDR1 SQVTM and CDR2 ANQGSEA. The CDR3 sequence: CSVSGKGLAEDTQYF. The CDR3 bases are TGCAGCGTTAGTGGGAAGGGACTAGCGGAAGATACGCAGTATTTT.

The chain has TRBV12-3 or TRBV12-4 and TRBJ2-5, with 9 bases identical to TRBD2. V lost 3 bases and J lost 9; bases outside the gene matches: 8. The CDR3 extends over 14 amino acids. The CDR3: CASSFEQAGGAQYF. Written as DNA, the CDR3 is TGTGCCAGCAGTTTCGAACAGGCGGGGGGGGCCCAGTACTTC.

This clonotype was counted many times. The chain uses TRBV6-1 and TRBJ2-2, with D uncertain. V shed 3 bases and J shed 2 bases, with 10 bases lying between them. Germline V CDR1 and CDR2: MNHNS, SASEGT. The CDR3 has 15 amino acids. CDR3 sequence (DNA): TGTGCCAGCAGTGAGATGGGCAGAAACACCGGGGAGCTGTTTTTT. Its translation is CASSEMGRNTGELFF.

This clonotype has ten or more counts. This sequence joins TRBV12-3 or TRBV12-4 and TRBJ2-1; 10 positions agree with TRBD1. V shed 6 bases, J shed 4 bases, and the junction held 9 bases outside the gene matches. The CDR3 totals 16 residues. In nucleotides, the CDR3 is TGTGCCAGCAGCCGACAGGGGGCCGATTGGTACAATGAGCAGTTCTTC. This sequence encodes CASSRQGADWYNEQFF.

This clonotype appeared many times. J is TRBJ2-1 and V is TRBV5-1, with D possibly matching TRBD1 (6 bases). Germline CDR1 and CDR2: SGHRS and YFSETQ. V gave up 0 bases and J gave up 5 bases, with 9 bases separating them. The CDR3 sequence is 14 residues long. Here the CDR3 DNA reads TGCGCCAGCAGCTTGGATGGGGGCCACAATGAGCAGTTCTTC. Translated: CASSLDGGHNEQFF.

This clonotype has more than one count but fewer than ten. The CDR3 DNA reads TGTGCCACCGGGACGGATTCCTACGAGCAGTACTTC. It translates to CATGTDSYEQYF. The chain carries TRBV24-1 and TRBJ2-7; the D gene could be TRBD1 or TRBD2 (5 bases each). This CDR3 spans 12 amino acids. Trimming removed 9 bases from V and 1 base from J, with 9 bases in between. Germline V CDR1 and CDR2: KGHDR, SFDVKD.

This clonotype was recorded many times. The CDR3 region has the DNA TGTGCCAGCAGTTCCTCCCGGGCTAGCGGACAAGAGACCCAGTACTTC. Amino acid sequence: CASSSSRASGQETQYF. The gene calls are TRBV6-5 and TRBJ2-5, with 7 bases fitting TRBD2. CDR3 length equals 16 residues. Germline V gene data show CDR1 as MNHEY and CDR2 as SVGAGI. J lost 2 bases, V lost 4 bases, and 10 bases had no gene match.

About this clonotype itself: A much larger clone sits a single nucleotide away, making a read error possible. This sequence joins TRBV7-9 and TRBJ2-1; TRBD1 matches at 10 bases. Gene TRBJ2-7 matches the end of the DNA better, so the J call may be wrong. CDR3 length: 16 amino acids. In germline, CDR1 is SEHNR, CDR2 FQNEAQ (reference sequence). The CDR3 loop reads CASSLLDRGLGNEQYF. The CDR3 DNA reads TGTGCCAGCAGCTTACTTGACAGGGGGCTGGGCAATGAGCAGTACTTC.

The CDR3 here is CASSYRGFGNTIYF. CDR3 bases: TGTGCCAGTAGTTACAGAGGATTTGGAAACACCATATATTTT. The rearrangement joins TRBV19 to TRBJ1-3, with D unclear. CDR1 is LNHDA and CDR2 is SQIVND in the germline V gene (reference sequence). V lost 5 bases, J lost 3 bases, and 11 bases lay in between. The length of the CDR3 is 14 residues.

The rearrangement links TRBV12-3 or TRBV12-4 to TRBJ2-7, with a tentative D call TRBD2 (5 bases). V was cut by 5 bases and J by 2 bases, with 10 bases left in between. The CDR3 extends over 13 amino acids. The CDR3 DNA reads TGTGCCAGCAGTCGAGGGTCGGCCTACGAGCAGTACTTC. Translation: CASSRGSAYEQYF.

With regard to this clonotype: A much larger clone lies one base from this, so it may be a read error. The CDR3 nucleotides are TGTGCCAGCAGCTTAGTGGGGGCAGGGGGCGAGCAGTACTTC. This encodes CASSLVGAGGEQYF. V usage is TRBV7-2 and J usage is TRBJ2-7, with 7 bases aligning to TRBD1. V lost 1 base, J lost 6 bases, and 6 bases stayed unmatched. From germline, CDR1 is SGHTA and CDR2 FQGNSA. This CDR3 has 14 amino acids.

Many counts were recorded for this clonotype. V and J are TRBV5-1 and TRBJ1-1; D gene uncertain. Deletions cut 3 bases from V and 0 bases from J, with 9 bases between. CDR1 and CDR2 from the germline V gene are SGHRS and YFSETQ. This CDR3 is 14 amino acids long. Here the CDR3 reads CASSSRDLNTEAFF. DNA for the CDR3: TGCGCCAGCAGCTCCCGGGATTTGAACACTGAAGCTTTCTTT.

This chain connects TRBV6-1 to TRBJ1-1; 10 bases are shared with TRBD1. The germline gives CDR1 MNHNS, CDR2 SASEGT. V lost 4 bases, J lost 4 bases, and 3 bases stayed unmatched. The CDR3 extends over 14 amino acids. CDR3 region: CASSARQGATEAFF. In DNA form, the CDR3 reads TGTGCCAGCAGTGCCAGACAGGGGGCCACTGAAGCTTTCTTT.

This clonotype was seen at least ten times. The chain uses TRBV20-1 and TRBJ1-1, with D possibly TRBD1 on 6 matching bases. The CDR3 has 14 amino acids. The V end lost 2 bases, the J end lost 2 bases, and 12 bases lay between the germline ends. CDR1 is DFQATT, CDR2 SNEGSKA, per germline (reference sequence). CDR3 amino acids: CSARRGTSNTEAFF. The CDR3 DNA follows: TGCAGTGCTAGAAGGGGGACCTCAAACACTGAAGCTTTCTTT.

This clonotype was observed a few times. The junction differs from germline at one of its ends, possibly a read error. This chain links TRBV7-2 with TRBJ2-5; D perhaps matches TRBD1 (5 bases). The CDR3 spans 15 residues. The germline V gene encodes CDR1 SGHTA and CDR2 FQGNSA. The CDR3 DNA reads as TGTGCCGGCAGCTTAGGGGCAGGAAGGATCGGGACCCAGTACTTC. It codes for CAGSLGAGRIGTQYF.